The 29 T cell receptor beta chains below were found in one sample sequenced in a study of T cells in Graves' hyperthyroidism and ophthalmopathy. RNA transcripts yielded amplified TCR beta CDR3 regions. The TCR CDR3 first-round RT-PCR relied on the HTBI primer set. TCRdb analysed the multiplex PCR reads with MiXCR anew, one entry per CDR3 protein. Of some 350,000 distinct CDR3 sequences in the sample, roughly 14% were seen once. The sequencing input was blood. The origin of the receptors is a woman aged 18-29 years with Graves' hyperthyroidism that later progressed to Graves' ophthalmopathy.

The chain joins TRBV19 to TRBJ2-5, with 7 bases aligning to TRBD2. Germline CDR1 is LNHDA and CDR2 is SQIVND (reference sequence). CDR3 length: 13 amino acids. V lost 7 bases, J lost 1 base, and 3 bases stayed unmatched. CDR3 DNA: TGTGCCAGTAACCCTAGCGGCCAAGAGACCCAGTACTTC. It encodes CASNPSGQETQYF.

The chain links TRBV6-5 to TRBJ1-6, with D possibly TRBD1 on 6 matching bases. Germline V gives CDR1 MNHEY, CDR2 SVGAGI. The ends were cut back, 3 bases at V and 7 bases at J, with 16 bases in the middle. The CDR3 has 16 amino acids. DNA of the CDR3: TGTGCCAGCAGTTATCAACAGGGAAGGAAGAATTCACCCCTCCACTTT. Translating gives CASSYQQGRKNSPLHF.

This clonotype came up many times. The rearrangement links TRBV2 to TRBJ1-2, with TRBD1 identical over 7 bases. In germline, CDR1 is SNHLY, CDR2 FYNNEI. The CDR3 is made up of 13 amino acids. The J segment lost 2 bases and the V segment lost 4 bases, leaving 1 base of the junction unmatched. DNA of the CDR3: TGTGCCAGCAGTGCGACAGGGAACTATGGCTACACCTTC. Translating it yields CASSATGNYGYTF.

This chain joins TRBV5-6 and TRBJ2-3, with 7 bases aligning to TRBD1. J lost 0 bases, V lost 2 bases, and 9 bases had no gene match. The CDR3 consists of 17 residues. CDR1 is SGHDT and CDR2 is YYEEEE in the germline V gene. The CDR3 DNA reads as TGTGCCAGCAGCTTCCGGGACAGATATATTAGCACAGATACGCAGTATTTT. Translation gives CASSFRDRYISTDTQYF.

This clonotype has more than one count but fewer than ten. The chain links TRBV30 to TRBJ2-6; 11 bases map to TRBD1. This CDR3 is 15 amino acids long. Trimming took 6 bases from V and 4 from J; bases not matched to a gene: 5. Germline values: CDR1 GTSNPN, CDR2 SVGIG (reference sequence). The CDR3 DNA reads TGTGCCTGTGGACAGGGGGCAGGAGGGGCCAACGTCCTGACTTTC. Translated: CACGQGAGGANVLTF.

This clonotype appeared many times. Here the CDR3 reads CASSLEGTYEQYF. In DNA form, the CDR3 reads TGTGCCAGCAGTTTAGAAGGGACGTACGAGCAGTACTTC. The chain is built from TRBV28 and TRBJ2-7; possibly TRBD1 or TRBD2 for D (5 bases each). Germline V gives CDR1 MDHEN, CDR2 SYDVKM. Trimming took off 2 bases at V and 4 bases at J, with 9 bases between the two ends. This CDR3 is built from 13 residues.

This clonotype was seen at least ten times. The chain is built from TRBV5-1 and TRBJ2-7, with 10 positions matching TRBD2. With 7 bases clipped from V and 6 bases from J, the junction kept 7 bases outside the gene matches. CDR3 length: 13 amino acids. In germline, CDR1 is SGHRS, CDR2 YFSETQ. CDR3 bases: TGCGCCAGCCAATCTAGCGGGAGTCGCGAGCAGTACTTC. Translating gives CASQSSGSREQYF.

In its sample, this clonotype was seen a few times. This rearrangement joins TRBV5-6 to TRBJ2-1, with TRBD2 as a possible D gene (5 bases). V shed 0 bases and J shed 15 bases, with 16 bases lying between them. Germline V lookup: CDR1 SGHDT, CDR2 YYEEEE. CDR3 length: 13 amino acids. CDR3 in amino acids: CASSLGVGDLLFF. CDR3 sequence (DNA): TGTGCCAGCAGCTTGGGGGTCGGGGATCTTCTGTTCTTC.

The CDR3 protein is CASSVGGSAANYGYTF. CDR3 bases: TGTGCCAGCAGCGTAGGCGGGTCTGCGGCTAACTATGGCTACACCTTC. The chain has TRBV9 and TRBJ1-2; the D is unclear. Trimming pared 0 bases from V and 0 bases from J, leaving 12 bases between. Germline V gene sequence: CDR1 SGDLS, CDR2 YYNGEE. The CDR3 is 16 residues long.

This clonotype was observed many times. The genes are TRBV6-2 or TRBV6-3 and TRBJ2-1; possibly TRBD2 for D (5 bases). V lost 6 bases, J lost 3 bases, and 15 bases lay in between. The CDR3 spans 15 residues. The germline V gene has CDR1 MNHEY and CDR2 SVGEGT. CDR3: CASSSQKRIYNEQFF. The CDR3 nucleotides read TGTGCCAGCAGCTCCCAAAAGCGGATCTACAATGAGCAGTTCTTC.

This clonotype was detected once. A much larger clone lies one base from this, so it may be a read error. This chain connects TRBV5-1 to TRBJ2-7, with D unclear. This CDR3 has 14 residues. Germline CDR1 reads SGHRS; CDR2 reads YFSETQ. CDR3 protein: CASSNGGSSHEQYF. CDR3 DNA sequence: TGCGCCAGCAGCAACGGCGGTAGCTCCCACGAGCAGTACTTC. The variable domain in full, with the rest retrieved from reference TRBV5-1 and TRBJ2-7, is KAGVTQTPRYLIKTRGQQVTLSCSPISGHRSVSWYQQTPGQGLQFLFEYFSETQRNKGNFPGRFSGRQFSNSRSEMNVSTLELGDSALYLCASSNGGSSHEQYFGPGTRLTVT.

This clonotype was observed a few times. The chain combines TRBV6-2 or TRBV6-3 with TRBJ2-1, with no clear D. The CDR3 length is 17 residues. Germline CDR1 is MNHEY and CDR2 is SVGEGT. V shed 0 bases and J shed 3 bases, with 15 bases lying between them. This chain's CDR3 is CASSYSEELQFYNEQFF. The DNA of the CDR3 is TGTGCCAGCAGTTACTCCGAGGAACTGCAGTTCTACAATGAGCAGTTCTTC.

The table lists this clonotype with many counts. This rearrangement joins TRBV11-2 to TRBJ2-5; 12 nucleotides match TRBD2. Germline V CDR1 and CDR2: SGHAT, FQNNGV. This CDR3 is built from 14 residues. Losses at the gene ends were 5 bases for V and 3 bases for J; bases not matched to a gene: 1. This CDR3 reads CASSRTSGEETQYF. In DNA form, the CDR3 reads TGTGCCAGCAGCAGGACTAGCGGGGAAGAGACCCAGTACTTC.

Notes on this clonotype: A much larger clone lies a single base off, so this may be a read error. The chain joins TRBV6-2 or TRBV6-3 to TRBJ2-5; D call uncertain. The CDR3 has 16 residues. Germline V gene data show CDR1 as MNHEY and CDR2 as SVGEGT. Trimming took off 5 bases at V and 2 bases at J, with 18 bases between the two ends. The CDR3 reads CASSPLRDNLQETQYF. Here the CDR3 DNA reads TGTGCCAGCAGTCCGTTACGTGACAATTTACAAGAGACCCAGTACTTC.

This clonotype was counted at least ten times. CDR3 amino acids: CASSQGSLETQYF. The CDR3 DNA reads as TGTGCCAGCTCACAGGGGTCGCTGGAGACCCAGTACTTC. The V call is TRBV18, the J call TRBJ2-5; D may be TRBD1 (5 bases). The V end was cut by 4 bases, the J end by 5 bases, with 11 bases between. CDR1 is KGHSH, CDR2 LQKENI, per germline. The length of the CDR3 is 13 residues. The whole variable domain, remainder taken from reference TRBV18 and TRBJ2-5, is NAGVMQNPRHLVRRRGQEARLRCSPMKGHSHVYWYRQLPEEGLKFMVYLQKENIIDESGMPKERFSAEFPKEGPSILRIQQVVRGDSAAYFCASSQGSLETQYFGPGTRLLVL.

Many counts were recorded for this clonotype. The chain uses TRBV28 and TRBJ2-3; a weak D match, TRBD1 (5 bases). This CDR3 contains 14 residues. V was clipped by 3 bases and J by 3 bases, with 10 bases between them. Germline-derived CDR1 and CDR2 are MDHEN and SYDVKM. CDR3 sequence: CASSFGAVTDTQYF. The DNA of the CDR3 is TGTGCCAGCAGTTTTGGGGCAGTAACAGATACGCAGTATTTT.

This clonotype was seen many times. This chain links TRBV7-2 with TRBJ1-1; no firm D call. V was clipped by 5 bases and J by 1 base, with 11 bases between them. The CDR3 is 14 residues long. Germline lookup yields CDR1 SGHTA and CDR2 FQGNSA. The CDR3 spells CASSLSFTNTEAFF. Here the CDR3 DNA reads TGTGCCAGCAGCCTGTCCTTTACGAACACTGAAGCTTTCTTT.

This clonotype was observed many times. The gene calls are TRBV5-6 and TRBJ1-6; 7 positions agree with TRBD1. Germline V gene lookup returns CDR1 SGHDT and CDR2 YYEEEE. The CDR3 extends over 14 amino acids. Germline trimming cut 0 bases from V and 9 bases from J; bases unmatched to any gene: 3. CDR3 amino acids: CASSLGTGTSPLHF. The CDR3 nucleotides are TGTGCCAGCAGCTTGGGGACAGGTACTTCACCCCTCCACTTT.

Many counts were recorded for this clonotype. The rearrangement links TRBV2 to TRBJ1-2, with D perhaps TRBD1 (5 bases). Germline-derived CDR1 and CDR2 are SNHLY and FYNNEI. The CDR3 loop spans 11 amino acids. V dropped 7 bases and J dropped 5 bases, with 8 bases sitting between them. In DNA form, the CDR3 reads TGTGCCAGCAATGGGGGGTATGGCTACACCTTC. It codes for CASNGGYGYTF.

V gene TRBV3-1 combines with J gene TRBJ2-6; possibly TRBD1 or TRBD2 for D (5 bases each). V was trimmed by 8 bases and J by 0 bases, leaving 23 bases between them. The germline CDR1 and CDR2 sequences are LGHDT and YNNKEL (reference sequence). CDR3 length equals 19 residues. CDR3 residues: CASSPRITGDHSGANVLTF. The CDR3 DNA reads TGTGCCAGCTCACCACGGATCACCGGGGACCACTCTGGGGCCAACGTCCTGACTTTC. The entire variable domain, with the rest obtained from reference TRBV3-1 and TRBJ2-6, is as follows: DTAVSQTPKYLVTQMGNDKSIKCEQNLGHDTMYWYKQDSKKFLKIMFSYNNKELIINETVPNRFSPKSPDKAHLNLHINSLELGDSAVYFCASSPRITGDHSGANVLTFGAGSRLTVL.

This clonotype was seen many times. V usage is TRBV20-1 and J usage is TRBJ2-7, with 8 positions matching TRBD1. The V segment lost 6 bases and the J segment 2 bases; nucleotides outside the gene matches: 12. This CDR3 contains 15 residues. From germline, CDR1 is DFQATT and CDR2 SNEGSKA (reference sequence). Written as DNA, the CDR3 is TGCAGTGCCAACCCCCGGGGGACAGGACCCTACGAGCAGTACTTC. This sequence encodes CSANPRGTGPYEQYF.

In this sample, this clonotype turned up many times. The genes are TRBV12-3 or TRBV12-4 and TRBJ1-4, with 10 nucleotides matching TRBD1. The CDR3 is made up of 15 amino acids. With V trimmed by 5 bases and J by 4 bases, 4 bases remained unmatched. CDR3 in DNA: TGTGCCAGCAGTGCCTGGACAGGGGGTAATGAAAAACTGTTTTTT. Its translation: CASSAWTGGNEKLFF.

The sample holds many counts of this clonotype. DNA of the CDR3: TGTGCCAGCAGCCAAGGAGGCGTTAGTCAGCCCCAGCATTTT. As protein: CASSQGGVSQPQHF. The chain uses TRBV3-1 and TRBJ1-5, with no clear D. V dropped 1 base and J dropped 6 bases, with 10 bases sitting between them. The CDR3 has 14 amino acids. Germline CDR1 reads LGHDT; CDR2 reads YNNKEL (reference sequence).

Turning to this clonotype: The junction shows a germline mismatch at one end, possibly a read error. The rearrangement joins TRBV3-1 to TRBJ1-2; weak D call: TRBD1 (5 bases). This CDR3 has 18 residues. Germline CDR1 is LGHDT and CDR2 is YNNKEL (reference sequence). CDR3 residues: CASSQDPGREWYNYSYTF. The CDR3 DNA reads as TGTGCCAGCAGCCAAGATCCCGGCAGGGAGTGGTACAACTATAGCTACACCTTC.

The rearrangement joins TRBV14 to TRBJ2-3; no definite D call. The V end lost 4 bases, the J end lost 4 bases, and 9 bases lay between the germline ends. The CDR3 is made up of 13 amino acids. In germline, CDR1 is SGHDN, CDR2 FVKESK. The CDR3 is CASSPPWSDTQYF. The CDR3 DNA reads TGTGCCAGCAGCCCGCCTTGGTCAGATACGCAGTATTTT.

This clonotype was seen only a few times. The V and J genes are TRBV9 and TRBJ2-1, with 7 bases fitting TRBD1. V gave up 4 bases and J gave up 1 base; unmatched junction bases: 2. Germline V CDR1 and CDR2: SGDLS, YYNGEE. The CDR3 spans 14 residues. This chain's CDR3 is CASSYRGSYNEQFF. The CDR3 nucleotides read TGTGCCAGCAGCTACAGGGGTTCCTACAATGAGCAGTTCTTC. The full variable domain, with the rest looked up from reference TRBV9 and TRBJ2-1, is DSGVTQTPKHLITATGQRVTLRCSPRSGDLSVYWYQQSLDQGLQFLIQYYNGEERAKGNILERFSAQQFPDLHSELNLSSLELGDSALYFCASSYRGSYNEQFFGPGTRLTVL.

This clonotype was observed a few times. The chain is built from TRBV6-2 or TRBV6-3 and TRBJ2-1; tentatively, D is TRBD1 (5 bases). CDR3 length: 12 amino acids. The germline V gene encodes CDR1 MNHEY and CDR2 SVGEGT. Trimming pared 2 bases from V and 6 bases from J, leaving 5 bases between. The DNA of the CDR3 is TGTGCCAGCAGTTACGACAGCAATGAGCAGTTCTTC. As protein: CASSYDSNEQFF.

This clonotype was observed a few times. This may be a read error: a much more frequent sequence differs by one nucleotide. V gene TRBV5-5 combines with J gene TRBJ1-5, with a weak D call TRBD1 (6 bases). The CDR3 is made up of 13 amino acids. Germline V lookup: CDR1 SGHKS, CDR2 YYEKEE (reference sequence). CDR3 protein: CASSLTGLQPLHF. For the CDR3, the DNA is TGTGCCAGCAGTCTTACAGGGCTGCAGCCCCTGCATTTT.

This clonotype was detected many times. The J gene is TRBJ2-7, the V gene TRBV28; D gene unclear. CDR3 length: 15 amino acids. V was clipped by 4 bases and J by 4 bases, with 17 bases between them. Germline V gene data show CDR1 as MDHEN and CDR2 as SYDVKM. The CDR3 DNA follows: TGTGCCAGCAGTTCCCCTGGACCCAGACTTTACGAGCAGTACTTC. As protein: CASSSPGPRLYEQYF.